Presented here are 28 T cell receptor beta chains from one specimen sequenced in a study of cytomegalovirus exposure and HLA in healthy donors. Vbeta (60) and Jbeta (13) primers were used in the PCR. This table comes from immunoSEQ multiplex PCR, and its TCRdb copy is limited to in-frame clones, with some not included. Among around 170,000 clones, more than 65% were seen once, and the ten largest hold about 2.5%. Source material: PBMCs. Every receptor here comes from a woman aged 25 to 45 in good health and CMV-seropositive.

The chain combines TRBV7-8 with TRBJ1-2; D is unclear. Germline CDR1 reads SGHVS; CDR2 reads FQNEAQ. The CDR3 extends over 13 amino acids. V was trimmed by 5 bases and J by 8 bases, leaving 15 bases between them. CDR3 DNA sequence: TGTGCCAGCAGCCCGCCCGAACGTCGGGGCTACACCTTC. It translates to CASSPPERRGYTF.

CDR3 coding DNA: TGTGCCAGCAGCCACGGGGACTCCTCCTCCTACGAGCAGTACTTC. It translates to CASSHGDSSSYEQYF. The chain links TRBV7-9 to TRBJ2-5; tentative D call: TRBD2 (6 bases). The end of the DNA fits TRBJ2-7 better, so the J call may be wrong. The CDR3 consists of 15 residues. In germline, CDR1 is SEHNR, CDR2 FQNEAQ (reference sequence).

V is TRBV4-1 and J is TRBJ2-7, with TRBD1 matching 11 bases. Trimming at V came to 1 base and at J to 3 bases, leaving 5 bases not matched to a gene. Germline assignment: CDR1 MGHRA and CDR2 YSYEKL. CDR3 length: 16 amino acids. The DNA of the CDR3 is TGCGCCAGCAGCCAAGGGGGGGGACAGGGGGTCTACGAGCAGTACTTC. It specifies CASSQGGGQGVYEQYF.

On this clone: Other DNA sequences from this sample encode an identical CDR3 as well. The gene calls are TRBV9 and TRBJ2-3; TRBD2 matches at 10 bases. The CDR3 length is 16 residues. After removal of 3 bases from V and 0 bases from J, the junction contained 4 bases not matched to a gene. CDR1 and CDR2 from the germline V gene are SGDLS and YYNGEE. The CDR3 region has the DNA TGTGCCAGCAGCGCCGCTAGCGGGGGAAGCACAGATACGCAGTATTTT. Its protein product is CASSAASGGSTDTQYF.

The CDR3 sequence: CASSLQGLSYEQYF. CDR3 DNA sequence: TGTGCCAGCAGCCTCCAGGGACTCTCCTACGAGCAGTACTTC. The chain couples TRBV7-9 to TRBJ2-7; D might be TRBD2 (6 bases). Germline-derived CDR1 and CDR2 are SEHNR and FQNEAQ (reference sequence). This CDR3 is 14 amino acids long. V dropped 5 bases and J dropped 0 bases, with 11 bases sitting between them.

This chain uses TRBV15 with TRBJ2-1, with D perhaps TRBD2 (6 bases). In germline, CDR1 is LNHNV, CDR2 YYDKDF (reference sequence). The CDR3 extends over 14 amino acids. Deletions cut 0 bases from V and 10 bases from J, with 13 bases between. DNA for the CDR3: TGTGCCACCAGCAGAGATCTCGGCGGGGAGGAGCAGTTCTTC. Its translation is CATSRDLGGEEQFF.

This clone occurred a few times. The junction differs from germline at one of its ends, possibly a read error. This chain links TRBV6-1 with TRBJ2-6; D possibly corresponds to TRBD2 (6 bases). The CDR3 sequence is 15 residues long. Germline assignment: CDR1 MNHNS and CDR2 SASEGT. CDR3 sequence: CASSGRDSGANGLTF. CDR3 DNA sequence: TGTGCCAGCAGTGGGAGGGACTCTGGGGCCAACGGCCTGACTTTC.

The J gene is TRBJ2-6, the V gene TRBV23-1; D may be TRBD1 (6 bases). TRBV23-1 is identified as an open reading frame with a role that is uncertain. The germline V and J ends were trimmed by 8 bases and 0 bases, with 23 bases remaining between them. This CDR3 has 19 amino acids. CDR3 protein: CASPIPPRTAPSGANVLTF. CDR3 DNA sequence: TGCGCCAGCCCGATCCCTCCGAGGACAGCACCCTCTGGGGCCAACGTCCTGACTTTC.

The chain uses TRBV5-1 and TRBJ2-7, with D unresolved. Germline V lookup: CDR1 SGHRS, CDR2 YFSETQ. CDR3 length: 14 amino acids. Trimming pared 2 bases from V and 2 bases from J, leaving 11 bases between. The CDR3 region has the DNA TGCGCCAGCAGCTTAAGAGTGCGAACCTACGAGCAGTACTTC. Translated, it gives CASSLRVRTYEQYF.

The chain employs TRBV27 and TRBJ1-2; the D is unclear. V lost 0 bases and J lost 8, with 13 bases in between. CDR1 and CDR2 (germline): MNHEY, SMNVEV (reference sequence). The CDR3 is made up of 14 amino acids. CDR3 in amino acids: CASSLSPGLEGYTF. In nucleotides, the CDR3 is TGTGCCAGCAGTTTATCGCCCGGCTTGGAGGGCTACACCTTC.

The genes are TRBV19 and TRBJ1-2; D is perhaps TRBD1 (6 bases). This CDR3 spans 13 amino acids. Trimming removed 4 bases at V and 8 bases at J, with 14 bases between. CDR1 and CDR2 from the germline V gene are LNHDA and SQIVND (reference sequence). The CDR3 sequence: CASSTGQEEGYTF. In DNA, the CDR3 is TGTGCCAGTAGTACGGGACAAGAGGAAGGCTACACCTTC.

The chain recombines TRBV5-1 with TRBJ2-5, with D uncertain. Trimming removed 2 bases from V and 5 bases from J, with 10 bases in between. CDR1 and CDR2 from the germline V gene are SGHRS and YFSETQ. The CDR3 is made up of 13 amino acids. Here the CDR3 DNA reads TGCGCCAGCAGCTTTAATTTAGCTGAGACCCAGTACTTC. Translating it yields CASSFNLAETQYF.

This chain links TRBV7-6 with TRBJ2-1, with TRBD2 matching over 15 bases. The trim removed 3 bases at V and 0 bases at J, leaving 9 bases unmatched. The CDR3 has 20 amino acids. Per germline, CDR1 SGHVS and CDR2 FNYEAQ. CDR3 region: CASSFSAGTSGGSSYNEQFF. The CDR3 DNA follows: TGTGCCAGCAGCTTCTCGGCCGGGACTAGCGGGGGGAGCTCCTACAATGAGCAGTTCTTC.

V gene TRBV30 combines with J gene TRBJ2-7; a possible D gene is TRBD2 (5 bases). Looked up from germline, CDR1 is GTSNPN and CDR2 is SVGIG (reference sequence). CDR3 length equals 19 residues. V dropped 0 bases and J dropped 7 bases, with 31 bases sitting between them. CDR3 amino acids: CAWSVWRAVSQLHSGEQYF. Written as DNA, the CDR3 is TGTGCCTGGAGTGTATGGCGGGCGGTCTCCCAACTCCACTCGGGGGAGCAGTACTTC.

Comments on this clone: In the same sample, other DNA sequences code for this CDR3. The chain carries TRBV28 and TRBJ1-2; no firm D call. V lost 5 bases to trimming and J lost 5 bases, with 15 bases between them. Germline V gives CDR1 MDHEN, CDR2 SYDVKM. The CDR3 is 14 amino acids. CDR3 DNA sequence: TGTGCCAGCAGTCCCGGTGGGAGTGGATATGGCTACACCTTC. This encodes CASSPGGSGYGYTF.

This chain connects TRBV4-3 to TRBJ2-1; TRBD2 matches at 9 bases. The junction had 11 bases not matched to a gene; V was cut back by 4 bases and J by 13 bases. The CDR3 has 14 residues. Germline CDR1 and CDR2: LGHNA and YSLEER. The CDR3 bases are TGCGCCAGCAGCCCAGGCGGGGGGGCGGGGGATCAGTTCTTC. This gives the protein CASSPGGGAGDQFF.

The V call is TRBV9, the J call TRBJ2-1; a possible D gene is TRBD2 (7 bases). Germline CDR1 is SGDLS and CDR2 is YYNGEE. The V end lost 3 bases, the J end lost 6 bases, and 13 bases lay between the germline ends. The CDR3 has 14 residues. CDR3 in DNA: TGTGCCAGCAGCGCGGGGGGCCCGAGCAATGAGCAGTTCTTC. Encoded protein: CASSAGGPSNEQFF.

The rearrangement joins TRBV7-2 to TRBJ2-6; D may be TRBD1 (6 bases). This CDR3 has 16 residues. V was cut by 1 base and J by 2 bases, with 9 bases left in between. The germline V gene encodes CDR1 SGHTA and CDR2 FQGNSA. CDR3 loop: CASSLVGAPGANVLTF. The CDR3 coding sequence is TGTGCCAGCAGCTTAGTGGGGGCGCCTGGGGCCAACGTCCTGACTTTC.

This chain uses TRBV6-5 with TRBJ2-7; the match to TRBD2 covers 7 bases. With V trimmed by 0 bases and J by 4 bases, 6 bases remained unmatched. Per germline, CDR1 MNHEY and CDR2 SVGAGI. This CDR3 contains 15 residues. Here the CDR3 DNA reads TGTGCCAGCAGTTACTCGAAAAACGGGGGGTACGAGCAGTACTTC. Translation: CASSYSKNGGYEQYF.

The chain is built from TRBV7-6 and TRBJ1-1, with 7 bases aligning to TRBD1. V lost 4 bases and J lost 4; bases outside the gene matches: 9. The CDR3 spans 15 residues. CDR1 SGHVS and CDR2 FNYEAQ come from the germline V gene. The CDR3 coding sequence is TGTGCCAGCAGCTCTACAGGGGCCGGGAGCACTGAAGCTTTCTTT. Its translation is CASSSTGAGSTEAFF.

The J gene is TRBJ2-7, the V gene TRBV6-1; D is uncertain. The CDR3 spans 14 residues. Germline values: CDR1 MNHNS, CDR2 SASEGT. Deletions cut 5 bases from V and 4 bases from J, with 15 bases between. In nucleotides, the CDR3 is TGTGCCAGCAGTTCCCAAACCCGCAGATACGAGCAGTACTTC. It specifies CASSSQTRRYEQYF.

Of note for this clone: One junction end does not reproduce the germline sequence, and a read error may be involved. The chain has TRBV11-3 and TRBJ2-6; perhaps TRBD1 as D (5 bases). The CDR3 runs to 17 residues. Germline V gene lookup returns CDR1 SGHNT and CDR2 YENEEA. For the CDR3, the DNA is TGTGCCAGCAGCTCCGGTGTTAGCCCCTTTGGGGCCAACGGCCTGACTTTC. Its protein is CASSSGVSPFGANGLTF.

A few counts support this clone. V and J are TRBV7-2 and TRBJ2-7; TRBD1 agrees at 9 bases. After removal of 3 bases from V and 1 base from J, the junction contained 1 base not matched to a gene. This CDR3 is built from 14 residues. Germline lookup yields CDR1 SGHTA and CDR2 FQGNSA. CDR3 nucleotide sequence: TGTGCCAGCAGCTTCGGACAGGGGTCCTACGAGCAGTACTTC. This encodes CASSFGQGSYEQYF.

The V gene is TRBV19, the J gene TRBJ1-6; no clear D gene. In germline, CDR1 is LNHDA, CDR2 SQIVND (reference sequence). There are 14 residues in the CDR3. V gave up 5 bases and J gave up 7 bases, with 12 bases separating them. CDR3 region: CASSPVAGNSPLHF. CDR3 DNA sequence: TGTGCCAGTAGTCCCGTGGCGGGCAATTCACCCCTCCACTTT.

This clone was recorded a few times. This rearrangement joins TRBV7-2 to TRBJ2-7; 8 nucleotides line up with TRBD2. Germline loops: CDR1 SGHTA, CDR2 FQGNSA. V shed 1 base and J 0 bases; nucleotides not matched to a gene: 5. The CDR3 is 16 amino acids. CDR3 bases: TGTGCCAGCAGCTTAGACGGGGGGGGCCTCTCCTACGAGCAGTACTTC. This encodes CASSLDGGGLSYEQYF.

This chain links TRBV6-5 with TRBJ1-5; tentatively, D is TRBD1 (6 bases). Germline lookup yields CDR1 MNHEY and CDR2 SVGAGI. The ends were cut back, 0 bases at V and 4 bases at J, with 10 bases in the middle. The CDR3 spans 15 residues. The DNA of the CDR3 is TGTGCCAGCAGTTACTCGACAGGCAGAAATCAGCCCCAGCATTTT. It specifies CASSYSTGRNQPQHF.

The chain recombines TRBV5-6 with TRBJ1-1; D might be TRBD1 (6 bases). The CDR3 has 13 amino acids. The V end lost 4 bases, the J end lost 10 bases, and 17 bases lay between the germline ends. Germline V CDR1 and CDR2: SGHDT, YYEEEE. CDR3 coding DNA: TGTGCCAGCAGCCCTGACAGGTTCTCTCCAGCTTTCTTT. Protein sequence: CASSPDRFSPAFF.

The chain has TRBV6-5 and TRBJ1-2, with 9 nucleotides matching TRBD1. From germline, CDR1 is MNHEY and CDR2 SVGAGI. The CDR3 spans 16 residues. J lost 4 bases, V lost 4 bases, and 10 bases had no gene match. Here the CDR3 reads CASSFPPGQGSYGYTF. As DNA, the CDR3 is TGTGCCAGCAGTTTCCCTCCGGGACAGGGTAGCTATGGCTACACCTTC.